A single sample is the source of the 22 T cell receptor beta chains below, sequenced in a study of shared clonotypes between healthy human individuals. The protocol was immunoSEQ multiplex PCR, while the TCRdb copy is restricted to in-frame clones and leaves out a portion. The repertoire holds 70,000 to 95,000 clones, with about 64% as singletons. Sequencing input: memory CD8+ T cells sorted from blood. This sample's subset: CD45RO+ cells pooled with CCR7-negative TemRA cells. The source is a man aged 25 to 45 in good health.

This clone appeared a single time. The CDR3: CASSYSGTGGETQYF. In DNA form, the CDR3 reads TGTGCCAGCAGTTACTCCGGGACAGGGGGAGAGACCCAGTACTTC. The genes are TRBV6-5 and TRBJ2-5; 11 bases align to TRBD1. V shed 0 bases, J shed 4 bases, and the junction held 1 base outside the gene matches. This CDR3 is built from 15 residues. Germline CDR1 is MNHEY and CDR2 is SVGAGI.

The chain links TRBV28 to TRBJ1-1, with D unclear. The length of the CDR3 is 14 residues. In germline, CDR1 is MDHEN, CDR2 SYDVKM. The germline V and J ends were trimmed by 2 bases and 4 bases, with 11 bases remaining between them. The CDR3 protein is CASSLEVFGTEAFF. The CDR3 DNA sequence: TGTGCCAGCAGTTTAGAAGTTTTCGGCACTGAAGCTTTCTTT. The whole variable domain, filled in from reference TRBV28 and TRBJ1-1, reads DVKVTQSSRYLVKRTGEKVFLECVQDMDHENMFWYRQDPGLGLRLIYFSYDVKMKEKGDIPEGYSVSREKKERFSLILESASTNQTSMYLCASSLEVFGTEAFFGQGTRLTVV.

This clone occurred many times. The sample has other DNA sequences that encode this CDR3 too. The V call is TRBV18, the J call TRBJ2-7; 7 nucleotides line up with TRBD1. Trimming took 3 bases from V and 4 from J; bases not matched to a gene: 15. CDR1 is KGHSH, CDR2 LQKENI, per germline. The CDR3 is 17 amino acids. CDR3 coding DNA: TGTGCCAGCTCACCCGACTCCATCCTGGACAGGCGTTACGAGCAGTACTTC. Translated, it gives CASSPDSILDRRYEQYF.

The J gene is TRBJ2-1, the V gene TRBV9; D uncertain. The CDR3 is 12 residues long. CDR1 and CDR2 (germline): SGDLS, YYNGEE. V lost 1 base to trimming and J lost 3 bases, with 2 bases between them. CDR3 nucleotides: TGTGCCAGCAGCGTAAGCTACAATGAGCAGTTCTTC. Protein product: CASSVSYNEQFF.

The J gene is TRBJ2-1, the V gene TRBV11-2, with D uncertain. Looked up from germline, CDR1 is SGHAT and CDR2 is FQNNGV. V lost 1 base and J lost 0, with 13 bases in between. This CDR3 spans 17 amino acids. CDR3 protein: CASSLGGALSSYNEQFF. CDR3 bases: TGTGCCAGCAGCTTAGGTGGAGCGCTGAGCTCCTACAATGAGCAGTTCTTC. Full variable domain (outside the CDR3, taken from reference TRBV11-2 and TRBJ2-1): EAGVAQSPRYKIIEKRQSVAFWCNPISGHATLYWYQQILGQGPKLLIQFQNNGVVDDSQLPKDRFSAERLKGVDSTLKIQPAKLEDSAVYLCASSLGGALSSYNEQFFGPGTRLTVL.

This rearrangement joins TRBV7-9 to TRBJ2-7, with 8 nucleotides matching TRBD2. There are 14 residues in the CDR3. J lost 3 bases, V lost 1 base, and 2 bases had no gene match. Germline V CDR1 and CDR2: SEHNR, FQNEAQ (reference sequence). The CDR3 loop reads CASSLVLADYEQYF. In nucleotides, the CDR3 is TGTGCCAGCAGCTTAGTACTAGCGGACTACGAGCAGTACTTC. The variable domain in full, with the rest retrieved from reference TRBV7-9 and TRBJ2-7, is DTGVSQNPRHKITKRGQNVTFRCDPISEHNRLYWYRQTLGQGPEFLTYFQNEAQLEKSRLLSDRFSAERPKGSFSTLEIQRTEQGDSAMYLCASSLVLADYEQYFGPGTRLTVT.

The chain employs TRBV7-8 and TRBJ2-7, with a possible D match to TRBD1 (5 bases). V dropped 1 base and J dropped 2 bases, with 18 bases sitting between them. CDR1 SGHVS and CDR2 FQNEAQ come from the germline V gene. The CDR3 is made up of 17 amino acids. The CDR3 reads CASSLGFSGPITYEQYF. The CDR3 nucleotides read TGTGCCAGCAGCTTAGGTTTCTCAGGGCCCATCACCTACGAGCAGTACTTC.

The V call is TRBV6-5, the J call TRBJ2-7, with TRBD2 as a possible D gene (6 bases). CDR1 is MNHEY, CDR2 SVGAGI, per germline. The CDR3 has 12 residues. V was cut by 8 bases and J by 7 bases, with 15 bases left in between. In DNA, the CDR3 is TGTGCCAGCGGGACTGAGTCGGGGGAGCAGTACTTC. Its protein is CASGTESGEQYF.

The chain couples TRBV18 to TRBJ2-3, with D possibly being TRBD2 (6 bases). Germline loops: CDR1 KGHSH, CDR2 LQKENI. The V gene lost 6 bases and the J gene lost 5 bases, with 12 bases spanning the gap. CDR3 length equals 13 residues. CDR3 amino acids: CASSLVGGDTQYF. The CDR3 DNA sequence: TGTGCCAGCTCCCTAGTGGGGGGAGATACGCAGTATTTT.

In this sample, this clone turned up many times. V is TRBV30 and J is TRBJ2-7; 10 bases map to TRBD1. V shed 2 bases, J shed 2 bases, and the junction held 3 bases outside the gene matches. Germline V gene data show CDR1 as GTSNPN and CDR2 as SVGIG (reference sequence). The CDR3 spans 14 residues. Written as DNA, the CDR3 is TGTGCCTGGAGTAGGGACAGGGGTCCCTACGAGCAGTACTTC. Its protein is CAWSRDRGPYEQYF. Variable domain in full (rest from reference TRBV30 and TRBJ2-7): SQTIHQWPATLVQPVGSPLSLECTVEGTSNPNLYWYRQAAGRGLQLLFYSVGIGQISSEVPQNLSASRPQDRQFILSSKKLLLSDSGFYLCAWSRDRGPYEQYFGPGTRLTVT.

This chain joins TRBV27 and TRBJ2-5; D is perhaps TRBD2 (5 bases). This CDR3 region has 14 residues. V was clipped by 5 bases and J by 1 base, with 11 bases between them. Germline V gene data show CDR1 as MNHEY and CDR2 as SMNVEV (reference sequence). CDR3 bases: TGTGCCAGCAGTACTAGGGAGCCCCAAGAGACCCAGTACTTC. Translated: CASSTREPQETQYF.

This clone was recorded a few times. The chain combines TRBV10-3 with TRBJ2-7, with D tentatively TRBD1 (5 bases). This CDR3 is 14 amino acids long. With 3 bases removed from V and 1 base from J, the gap between germline ends came to 10 bases. Germline assignment: CDR1 ENHRY and CDR2 SYGVKD. The CDR3 region is CAISDDSESYEQYF. The CDR3 DNA is TGTGCCATCAGTGACGACAGCGAATCCTACGAGCAGTACTTC.

The CDR3 here is CASSQIPTLGGEQYF. The CDR3 DNA follows: TGTGCCAGCAGCCAAATCCCTACATTGGGAGGCGAGCAGTACTTC. The V gene is TRBV5-4, the J gene TRBJ2-7; D is perhaps TRBD2 (6 bases). V was shortened by 4 bases and J by 6 bases, with 20 bases between the two germline ends. This CDR3 is 15 amino acids long. Per germline, CDR1 SGHNT and CDR2 YYREEE (reference sequence).

Turning to this clone: At one boundary the junction diverges from the germline segment, which might be a read error. The genes are TRBV29-1 and TRBJ1-5, with D hard to call. This CDR3 is 14 amino acids long. The germline gives CDR1 SQVTM, CDR2 ANQGSEA. CDR3 bases: TGCAGCGTTGCCGGTCAGAGTGGCAATCAGTCCCAGCATTTT. It is translated as CSVAGQSGNQSQHF. The variable domain in full, with the rest retrieved from reference TRBV29-1 and TRBJ1-5, is SAVISQKPSRDICQRGTSLTIQCQVDSQVTMMFWYRQQPGQSLTLIATANQGSEATYESGFVIDKFPISRPNLTFSTLTVSNMSPEDSSIYLCSVAGQSGNQSQHFGDGTRLSIL.

There are a few counts of this clone. The chain is built from TRBV11-3 and TRBJ2-2; TRBD1 matches 10 bases. CDR3 length: 16 amino acids. J lost 4 bases, V lost 2 bases, and 4 bases had no gene match. The germline V gene encodes CDR1 SGHNT and CDR2 YENEEA. In DNA form, the CDR3 reads TGTGCCAGCAGCTTACACGGACAGGGGGGCACCGGGGAGCTGTTTTTT. Protein: CASSLHGQGGTGELFF.

This clone was counted between two and nine times. This chain links TRBV21-1 with TRBJ2-5; the D call in the table, TRBD1, was not verified against the DNA. TRBV21-1 has pseudogene status. The CDR3 is 17 residues long. The CDR3 loop is CASSKRRPGQGQETQYF. DNA of the CDR3: TGTGCCAGCAGCAAAAGAAGGCCGGGACAGGGCCAAGAGACCCAGTACTTC.

Turning to this clone: The same CDR3 also results from other DNA sequences found in this sample. The rearrangement joins TRBV6-6 to TRBJ2-7, with D tentatively TRBD2 (6 bases). V lost 0 bases to trimming and J lost 0 bases, with 12 bases between them. The germline V gene has CDR1 MNHNY and CDR2 SVGAGI (reference sequence). The CDR3 covers 16 residues. CDR3 sequence: CASSYSGGTSSYEQYF. As DNA, the CDR3 is TGTGCCAGCAGTTACTCGGGCGGGACGAGCTCCTACGAGCAGTACTTC.

This clone was recorded a few times. As DNA, the CDR3 is TGTGCCAGCAGACAAGGAAGGACGGGATATAGCAATCAGCCCCAGCATTTT. It specifies CASRQGRTGYSNQPQHF. The chain joins TRBV28 to TRBJ1-5; D is unresolved. Germline V CDR1 and CDR2: MDHEN, SYDVKM. V lost 6 bases and J lost 0, with 18 bases in between. The CDR3 is made up of 17 amino acids.

The chain links TRBV27 to TRBJ2-1; D call uncertain. Germline loops: CDR1 MNHEY, CDR2 SMNVEV (reference sequence). Trimming removed 4 bases from V and 5 bases from J, with 15 bases in between. The CDR3 runs to 15 residues. CDR3 sequence: CASSSSGATDNEQFF. The CDR3 nucleotides are TGTGCCAGCAGTTCCTCGGGTGCCACTGACAATGAGCAGTTCTTC.

The chain links TRBV4-2 to TRBJ2-1, with TRBD2 matching over 7 bases. With 4 bases clipped from V and 6 bases from J, the junction kept 9 bases outside the gene matches. The CDR3 length is 15 residues. The germline V gene encodes CDR1 LGHNA and CDR2 YNFKEQ. The CDR3 spells CASSPLAGAVNEQFF. DNA for the CDR3: TGTGCCAGCAGCCCTCTTGCGGGAGCTGTCAATGAGCAGTTCTTC.

V gene TRBV7-9 combines with J gene TRBJ2-3, with 12 positions matching TRBD2. Germline values: CDR1 SEHNR, CDR2 FQNEAQ (reference sequence). V shed 5 bases, J shed 6 bases, and the junction held 9 bases outside the gene matches. This CDR3 region has 16 residues. The CDR3 DNA reads TGTGCCAGCAGCACTAGGACTAGCGGGATATCTGATACGCAGTATTTT. Translation gives CASSTRTSGISDTQYF.

The chain has TRBV5-1 and TRBJ2-7; D remains unclear. Germline CDR1 SGHRS, CDR2 YFSETQ. Between the trimmed V and J ends, which lost 4 bases and 0 bases, there was a span of 14 bases. The length of the CDR3 is 15 residues. CDR3 protein: CASSQVELLSYEQYF. The CDR3 bases are TGCGCCAGCAGCCAGGTCGAGCTGCTCTCCTACGAGCAGTACTTC.